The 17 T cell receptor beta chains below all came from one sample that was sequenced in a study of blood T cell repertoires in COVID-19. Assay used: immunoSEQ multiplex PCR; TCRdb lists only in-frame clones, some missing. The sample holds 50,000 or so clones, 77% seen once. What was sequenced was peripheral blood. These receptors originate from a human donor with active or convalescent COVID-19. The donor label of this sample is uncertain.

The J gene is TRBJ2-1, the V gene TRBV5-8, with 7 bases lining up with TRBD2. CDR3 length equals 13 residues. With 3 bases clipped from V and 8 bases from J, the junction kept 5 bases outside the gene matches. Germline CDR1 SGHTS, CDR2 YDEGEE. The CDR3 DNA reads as TGTGCCAGCAGCTGGACTAGTGTCGATGAGCAGTTCTTC. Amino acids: CASSWTSVDEQFF.

CDR3 sequence reads: CASRLDRANEQYF. The DNA for the CDR3 is TGTGCCAGCAGATTAGACAGGGCCAACGAGCAGTACTTC. The chain combines TRBV2 with TRBJ2-7; 7 positions match TRBD1. The CDR3 consists of 13 residues. Trimming cost V 6 bases and J 5 bases; bases outside gene matches: 7. Germline CDR1 is SNHLY and CDR2 is FYNNEI.

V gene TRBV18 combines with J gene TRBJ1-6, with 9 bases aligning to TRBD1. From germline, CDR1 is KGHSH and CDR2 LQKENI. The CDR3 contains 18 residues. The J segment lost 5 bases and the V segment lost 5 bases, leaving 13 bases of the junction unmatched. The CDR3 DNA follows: TGTGCCAGCTCATCCCGGATGGACAGGGGCCATAATAATTCACCCCTCCACTTT. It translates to CASSSRMDRGHNNSPLHF.

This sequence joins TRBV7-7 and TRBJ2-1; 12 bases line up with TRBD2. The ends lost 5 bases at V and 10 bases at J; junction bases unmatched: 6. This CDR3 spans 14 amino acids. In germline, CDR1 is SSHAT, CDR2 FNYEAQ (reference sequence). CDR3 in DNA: TGTGCCAGCAGCGTAGGACTAGCGGGAAACGAGCAGTTCTTC. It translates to CASSVGLAGNEQFF.

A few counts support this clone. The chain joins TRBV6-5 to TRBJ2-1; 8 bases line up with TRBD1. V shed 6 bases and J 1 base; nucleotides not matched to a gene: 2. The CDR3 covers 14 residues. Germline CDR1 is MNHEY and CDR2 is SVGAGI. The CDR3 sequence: CASRRQGSYNEQFF. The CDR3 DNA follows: TGTGCCAGCAGGCGACAGGGGTCCTACAATGAGCAGTTCTTC.

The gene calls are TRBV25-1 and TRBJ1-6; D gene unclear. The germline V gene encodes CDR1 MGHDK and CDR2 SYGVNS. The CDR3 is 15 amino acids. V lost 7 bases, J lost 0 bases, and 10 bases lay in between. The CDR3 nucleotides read TGTGCCAGCACCGAACTTGGCTCCTATAATTCACCCCTCCACTTT. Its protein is CASTELGSYNSPLHF.

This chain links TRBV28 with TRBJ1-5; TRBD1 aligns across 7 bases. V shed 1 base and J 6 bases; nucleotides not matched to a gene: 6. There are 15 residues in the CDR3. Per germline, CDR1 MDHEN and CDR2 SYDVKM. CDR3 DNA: TGTGCCAGCAGTTTATCCCACCAGGGGGGTCAGCCCCAGCATTTT. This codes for CASSLSHQGGQPQHF.

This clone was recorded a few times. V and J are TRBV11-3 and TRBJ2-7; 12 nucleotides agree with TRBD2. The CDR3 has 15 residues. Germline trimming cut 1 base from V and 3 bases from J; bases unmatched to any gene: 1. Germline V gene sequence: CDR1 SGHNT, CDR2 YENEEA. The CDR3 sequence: CASSLGLAGDYEQYF. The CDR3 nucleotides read TGTGCCAGCAGCTTAGGACTAGCGGGAGACTACGAGCAGTACTTC.

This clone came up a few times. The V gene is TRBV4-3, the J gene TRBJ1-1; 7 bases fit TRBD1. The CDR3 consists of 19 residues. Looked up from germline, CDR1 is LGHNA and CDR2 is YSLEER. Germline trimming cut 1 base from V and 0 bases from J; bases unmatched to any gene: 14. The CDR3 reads CASSQGGKQGRNMNTEAFF. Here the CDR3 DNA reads TGCGCCAGCAGCCAAGGGGGTAAACAGGGGCGCAATATGAACACTGAAGCTTTCTTT.

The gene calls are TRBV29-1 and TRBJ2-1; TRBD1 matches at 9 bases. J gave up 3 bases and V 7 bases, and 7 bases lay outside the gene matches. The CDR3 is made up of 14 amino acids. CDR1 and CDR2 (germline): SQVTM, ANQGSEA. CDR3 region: CSAGDRVNYNEQFF. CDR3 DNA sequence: TGCAGCGCCGGGGACAGGGTAAACTACAATGAGCAGTTCTTC.

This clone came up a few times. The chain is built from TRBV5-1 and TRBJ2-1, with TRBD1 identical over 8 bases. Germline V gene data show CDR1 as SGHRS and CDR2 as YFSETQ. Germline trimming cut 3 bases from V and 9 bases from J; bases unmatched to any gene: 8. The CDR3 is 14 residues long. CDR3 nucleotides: TGCGCCAGCAGCTCCGGCGGGACAGGAGGTGAGCAGTTCTTC. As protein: CASSSGGTGGEQFF.

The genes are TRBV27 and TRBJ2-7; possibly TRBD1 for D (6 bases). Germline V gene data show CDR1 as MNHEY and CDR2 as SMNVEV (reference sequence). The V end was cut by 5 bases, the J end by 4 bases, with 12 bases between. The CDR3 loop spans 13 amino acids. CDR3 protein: CASSITGFYEQYF. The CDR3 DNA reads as TGTGCCAGCAGTATTACAGGGTTTTACGAGCAGTACTTC.

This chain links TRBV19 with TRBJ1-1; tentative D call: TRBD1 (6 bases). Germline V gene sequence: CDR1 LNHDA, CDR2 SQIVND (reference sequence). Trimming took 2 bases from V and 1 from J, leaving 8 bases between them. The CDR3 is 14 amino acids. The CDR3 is CASSIQGSNTEAFF. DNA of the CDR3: TGTGCCAGTAGTATACAGGGGTCGAACACTGAAGCTTTCTTT.

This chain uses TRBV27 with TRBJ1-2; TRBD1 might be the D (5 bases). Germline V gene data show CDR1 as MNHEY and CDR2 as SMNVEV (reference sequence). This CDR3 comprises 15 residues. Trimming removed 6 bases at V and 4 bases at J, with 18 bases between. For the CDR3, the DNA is TGTGCCAGCAGCCCCGGGGGGATTCTTACCTATGGCTACACCTTC. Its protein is CASSPGGILTYGYTF.

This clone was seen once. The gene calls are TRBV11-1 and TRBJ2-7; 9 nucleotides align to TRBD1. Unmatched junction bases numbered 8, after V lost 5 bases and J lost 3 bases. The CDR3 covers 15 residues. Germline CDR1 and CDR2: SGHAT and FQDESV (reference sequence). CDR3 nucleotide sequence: TGTGCCAGCAGCGCGGCCGGGACAGGGATCTACGAGCAGTACTTC. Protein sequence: CASSAAGTGIYEQYF.

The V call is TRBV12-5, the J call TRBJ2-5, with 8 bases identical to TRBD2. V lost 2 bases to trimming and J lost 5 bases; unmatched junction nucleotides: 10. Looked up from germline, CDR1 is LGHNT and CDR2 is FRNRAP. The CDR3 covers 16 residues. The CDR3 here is CASGLSLVAGMETQYF. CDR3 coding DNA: TGTGCTAGTGGTTTGAGCCTCGTAGCGGGAATGGAGACCCAGTACTTC.

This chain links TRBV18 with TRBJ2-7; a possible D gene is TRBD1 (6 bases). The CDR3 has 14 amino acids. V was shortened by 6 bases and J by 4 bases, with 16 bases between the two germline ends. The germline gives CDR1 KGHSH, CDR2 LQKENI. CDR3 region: CASSPEAQGYEQYF. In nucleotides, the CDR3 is TGTGCCAGCTCGCCGGAGGCGCAGGGGTACGAGCAGTACTTC.